Included here is one TCR beta chain sequence, with context. Its antigen remains unidentified. V shed 2 bases and J shed 9 bases, with 16 bases lying between them. In germline, CDR1 is MNHEY, CDR2 SVGAGI. The CDR3 runs 14 residues. This specimen belongs to a study of T cell responses to AZD1222 COVID-19 vaccine. Study-level points and caveats: Among vaccine-associated CD4 TCRs, coverage spanned spike, with dominance at 160-218 and 743-854. Among spike-specific TCRs, nearly half reportedly target unmutated variant regions. The peak T cell response came first, and repertoires were sampled only after it. There were mostly white British donors and more females than males, and clonal diversity was possibly underestimated.

Only in-frame clones appear in the TCRdb table, and some are missing; sequencing was by immunoSEQ multiplex PCR. The sample has 150,000 to 200,000 clones, roughly 88% seen once. The chain is built from TRBV6-5 and TRBJ1-2; possible D gene TRBD1, 6 bases. Material: peripheral blood, obtained on day 0 of AZD1222 vaccination. This clonotype originated in an adult in good health. The CDR3: CASSYLRGRGSYTF. The DNA for the CDR3 is TGTGCCAGCAGTTACCTTCGGGGCAGGGGTAGCTACACCTTC.